This T cell receptor (beta chain) was retrieved from a study of T cells expressing NK-cell markers. About the study: Serological testing identified seven of the eight sequenced donors as HCMV-seropositive and one as seronegative.

Comments on this clonotype: What it binds is unknown.

Findings and caveats of the study: Where a handful of donors were concerned, these clonotypes also led the CD3+CD56-NKG2C+ fraction. Clarity on HCMV specificity was lacking for the expanded NKG2C+ T cell clones.

What made the TCR beta cDNA was 5'RACE template switching with UMIs. TCRdb re-analyzed the 5' RACE reads; it lists each CDR3 protein once, without DNA. The sample has about 400,000 distinct CDR3 sequences. Germline values: CDR1 DFQATT, CDR2 SNEGSKA (reference sequence). This CDR3 region has 12 residues. This sequence was found in a woman aged 45-59 years in good health. The V gene is TRBV20-1, the J gene TRBJ1-2. What was sequenced was blood T cells: a sorted CD56 or NKG2C T cell subset, CD4+ or CD8+ T cells, or bulk PBMC T cells (not recorded which). CDR3 sequence: CSAFLSGGGYTF.